This T cell receptor beta chain was identified during a study of blood T cell repertoires in COVID-19. The wider study: Researchers got acute and convalescent COVID-19 samples from the United States, Italy and Spain. Sources were T cells, B-cell-depleted T cells, or PBMCs; the material itself was cDNA or gDNA.

CDR1 SGHVS and CDR2 FQNEAQ come from the germline V gene. J lost 1 base, V lost 3 bases, and 8 bases had no gene match. The CDR3 consists of 17 residues. Original processing methods: It was from reference gene primer amplification that nucleated cell counts were estimated. TCRdb's copy holds only in-frame clones and misses some; the assay was immunoSEQ multiplex PCR. V, J and clone size are those of that table, while D and trimming were read from the DNA. The sample shows around 170,000 clones, approximately 90% of them seen only once. V gene TRBV7-8 combines with J gene TRBJ2-3, with 9 nucleotides matching TRBD1. This clonotype originated in a man aged 55-75 years with acute or convalescent COVID-19. Sequencing input: peripheral blood. CDR3 coding DNA: TGTGCCAGCAGCTTGGACAGGGGAGTCGGGGGCACAGATACGCAGTATTTT. Encoded protein: CASSLDRGVGGTDTQYF.